The source of this TCR beta chain is a study of blood T cell repertoires in COVID-19. Trimming left V 6 bases short and J 0 bases short, with 6 bases between. The CDR3 runs to 13 residues. The V gene's germline CDR1 is MNHNY and CDR2 SVGAGI (reference sequence). Data came from immunoSEQ multiplex PCR; TCRdb stores just in-frame clones and leaves some out. The repertoire holds 80,000 to 95,000 clones, with roughly 85% as singletons. This chain connects TRBV6-6 to TRBJ1-3; no clear D. This clonotype originated in an older man with acute or convalescent COVID-19. Specimen: peripheral blood. CDR3 in amino acids: CASSPFSGNTIYF. DNA for the CDR3: TGTGCCAGCAGCCCTTTCTCTGGAAACACCATATATTTT.